Listed here is a single TCR beta chain. The CDR3 spans 14 residues. V shed 5 bases, J shed 3 bases, and the junction held 7 bases outside the gene matches. From germline, CDR1 is SGHVS and CDR2 FNYEAQ. The sample belongs to a study of T cell changes during pregnancy in multiple sclerosis. Clones were sequenced by immunoSEQ multiplex PCR, and TCRdb holds only the in-frame ones, with some missing. The sample carries tens of thousands of clones, around nine tenths recorded once. Sequencing was performed on peripheral blood, taken before pregnancy. V usage is TRBV7-6 and J usage is TRBJ2-7; 7 bases fit TRBD1. This TCR was recovered from a female donor with multiple sclerosis, enrolled in a pregnancy study. As DNA, the CDR3 is TGTGCCAGCAGCCCGACCTCAGGGGGCTACGAGCAGTACTTC. It yields the protein CASSPTSGGYEQYF.